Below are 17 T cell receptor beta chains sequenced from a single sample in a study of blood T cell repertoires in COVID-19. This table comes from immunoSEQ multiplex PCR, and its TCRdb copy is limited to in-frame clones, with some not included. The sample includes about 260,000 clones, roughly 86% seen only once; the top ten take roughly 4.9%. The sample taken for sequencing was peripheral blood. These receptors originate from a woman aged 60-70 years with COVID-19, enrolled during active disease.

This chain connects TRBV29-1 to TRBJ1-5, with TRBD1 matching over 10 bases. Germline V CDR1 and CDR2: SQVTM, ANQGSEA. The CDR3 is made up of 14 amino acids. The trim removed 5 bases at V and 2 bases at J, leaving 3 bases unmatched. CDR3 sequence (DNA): TGCAGCGTTATGACAGGGGGCGGCAATCAGCCCCAGCATTTT. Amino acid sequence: CSVMTGGGNQPQHF.

CDR3 sequence: CASISGGDQPQHF. The DNA for the CDR3 is TGTGCCAGCATCAGTGGCGGGGATCAGCCCCAGCATTTT. This chain uses TRBV28 with TRBJ1-5, with D unclear. V lost 7 bases to trimming and J lost 5 bases, with 12 bases between them. The CDR3 totals 13 residues. From germline, CDR1 is MDHEN and CDR2 SYDVKM. Complete variable domain (other parts from reference TRBV28 and TRBJ1-5): DVKVTQSSRYLVKRTGEKVFLECVQDMDHENMFWYRQDPGLGLRLIYFSYDVKMKEKGDIPEGYSVSREKKERFSLILESASTNQTSMYLCASISGGDQPQHFGDGTRLSIL.

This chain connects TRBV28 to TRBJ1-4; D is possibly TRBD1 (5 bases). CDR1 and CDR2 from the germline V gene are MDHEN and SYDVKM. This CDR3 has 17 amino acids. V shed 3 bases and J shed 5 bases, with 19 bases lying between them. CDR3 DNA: TGTGCCAGCAGTTTTTCCGGGGGAGTTTCCAGAAATGAAAAACTGTTTTTT. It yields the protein CASSFSGGVSRNEKLFF.

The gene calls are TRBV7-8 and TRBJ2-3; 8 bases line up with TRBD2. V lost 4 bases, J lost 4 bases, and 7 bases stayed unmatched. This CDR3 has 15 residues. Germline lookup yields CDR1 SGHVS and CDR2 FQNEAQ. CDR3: CASSSERERADTQYF. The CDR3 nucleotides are TGTGCCAGCAGCTCGGAGCGGGAGCGGGCAGATACGCAGTATTTT.

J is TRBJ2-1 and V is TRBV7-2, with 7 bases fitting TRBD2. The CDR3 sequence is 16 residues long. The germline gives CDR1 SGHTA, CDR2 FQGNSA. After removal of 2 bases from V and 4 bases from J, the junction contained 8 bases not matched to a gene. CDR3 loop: CASSLQAGRTYNEQFF. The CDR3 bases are TGTGCCAGCAGCTTACAAGCGGGACGGACGTACAATGAGCAGTTCTTC.

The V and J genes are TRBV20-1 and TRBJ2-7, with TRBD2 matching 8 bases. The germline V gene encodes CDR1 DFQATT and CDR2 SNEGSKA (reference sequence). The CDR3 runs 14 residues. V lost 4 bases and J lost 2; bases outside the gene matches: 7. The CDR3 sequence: CSAIDSGKAYEQYF. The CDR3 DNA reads TGCAGTGCTATTGATAGCGGGAAGGCCTACGAGCAGTACTTC.

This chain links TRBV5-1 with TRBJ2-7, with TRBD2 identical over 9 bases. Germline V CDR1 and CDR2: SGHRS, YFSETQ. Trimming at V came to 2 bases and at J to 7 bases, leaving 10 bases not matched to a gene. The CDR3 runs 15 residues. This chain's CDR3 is CASSLIAGARGEQYF. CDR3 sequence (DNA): TGCGCCAGCAGCTTAATAGCGGGAGCGAGAGGGGAGCAGTACTTC.

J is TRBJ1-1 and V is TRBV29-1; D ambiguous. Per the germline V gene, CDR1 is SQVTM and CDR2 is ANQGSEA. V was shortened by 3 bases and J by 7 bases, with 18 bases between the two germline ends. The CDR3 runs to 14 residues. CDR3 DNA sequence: TGCAGCGTTGACCTATCTGTCCGAGGCGGTGAAGCTTTCTTT. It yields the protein CSVDLSVRGGEAFF. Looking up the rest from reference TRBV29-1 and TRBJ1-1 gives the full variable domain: SAVISQKPSRDICQRGTSLTIQCQVDSQVTMMFWYRQQPGQSLTLIATANQGSEATYESGFVIDKFPISRPNLTFSTLTVSNMSPEDSSIYLCSVDLSVRGGEAFFGQGTRLTVV.

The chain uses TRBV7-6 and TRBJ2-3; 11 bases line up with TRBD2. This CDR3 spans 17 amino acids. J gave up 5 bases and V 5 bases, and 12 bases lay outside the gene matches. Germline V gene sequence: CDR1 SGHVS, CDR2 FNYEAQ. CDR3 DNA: TGTGCCAGCAGCCCACTAGCGGGAGCGGAATTTGGAGATACGCAGTATTTT. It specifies CASSPLAGAEFGDTQYF.

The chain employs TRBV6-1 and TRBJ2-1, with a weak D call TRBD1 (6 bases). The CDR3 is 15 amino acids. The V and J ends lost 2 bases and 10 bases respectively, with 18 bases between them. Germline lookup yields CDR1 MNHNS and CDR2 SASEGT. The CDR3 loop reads CASSEFETGPGEQFF. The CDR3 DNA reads TGTGCCAGCAGTGAATTCGAGACAGGCCCAGGGGAGCAGTTCTTC.

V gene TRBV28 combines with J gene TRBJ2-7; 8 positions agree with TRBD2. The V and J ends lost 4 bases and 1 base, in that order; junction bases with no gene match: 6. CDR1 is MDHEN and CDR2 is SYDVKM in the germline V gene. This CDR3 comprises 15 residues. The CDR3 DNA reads TGTGCCAGCAGTTCCGGGGGGGAAGGTTCCTACGAGCAGTACTTC. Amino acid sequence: CASSSGGEGSYEQYF.

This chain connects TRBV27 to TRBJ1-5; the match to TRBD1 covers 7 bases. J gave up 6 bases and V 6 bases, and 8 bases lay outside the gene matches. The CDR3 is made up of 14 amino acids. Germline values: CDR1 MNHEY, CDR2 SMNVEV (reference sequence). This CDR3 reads CASSLTGNSQPQHF. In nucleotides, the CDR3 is TGTGCCAGCAGCCTGACAGGGAATAGTCAGCCCCAGCATTTT.

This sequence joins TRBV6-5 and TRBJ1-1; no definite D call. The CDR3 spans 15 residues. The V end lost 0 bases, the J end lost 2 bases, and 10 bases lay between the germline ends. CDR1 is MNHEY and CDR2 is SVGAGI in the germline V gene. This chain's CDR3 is CASSYSPGSNTEAFF. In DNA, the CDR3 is TGTGCCAGCAGTTACTCTCCGGGGAGTAACACTGAAGCTTTCTTT.

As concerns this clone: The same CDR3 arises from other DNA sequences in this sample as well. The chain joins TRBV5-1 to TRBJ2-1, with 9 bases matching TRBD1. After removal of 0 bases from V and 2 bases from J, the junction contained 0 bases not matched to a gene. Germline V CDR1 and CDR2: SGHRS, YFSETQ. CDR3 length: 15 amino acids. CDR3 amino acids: CASSLDRGPYNEQFF. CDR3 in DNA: TGCGCCAGCAGCTTGGACAGGGGGCCCTACAATGAGCAGTTCTTC.

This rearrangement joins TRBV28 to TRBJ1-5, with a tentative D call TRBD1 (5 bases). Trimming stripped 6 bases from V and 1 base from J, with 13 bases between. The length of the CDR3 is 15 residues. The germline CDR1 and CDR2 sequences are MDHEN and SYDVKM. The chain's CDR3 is CASSSRQISNQPQHF. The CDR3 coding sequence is TGTGCCAGCAGCTCCAGACAGATCAGCAATCAGCCCCAGCATTTT.

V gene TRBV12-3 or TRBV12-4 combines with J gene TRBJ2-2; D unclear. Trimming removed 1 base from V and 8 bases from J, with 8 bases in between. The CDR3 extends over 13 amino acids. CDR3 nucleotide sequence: TGTGCCAGCAGTTTAGGCGGTCTGGGGGAGCTGTTTTTT. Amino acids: CASSLGGLGELFF.

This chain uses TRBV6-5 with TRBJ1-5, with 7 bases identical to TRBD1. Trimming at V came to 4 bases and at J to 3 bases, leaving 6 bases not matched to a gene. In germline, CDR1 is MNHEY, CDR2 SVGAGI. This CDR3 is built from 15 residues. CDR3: CASSFGRGVNQPQHF. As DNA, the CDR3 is TGTGCCAGCAGTTTTGGCAGGGGGGTCAATCAGCCCCAGCATTTT.